The 10 T cell receptor beta chains below all came from one sample that was sequenced in a study of cytomegalovirus exposure and HLA in healthy donors. The PCR made use of 60 Vbeta and 13 Jbeta primers. Assay used: immunoSEQ multiplex PCR; TCRdb lists only in-frame clones, some missing. The ten most abundant clones cover 2.5% to 3% of a sample with some 110,000 clones. The sample taken for sequencing was PBMCs. The receptor set was obtained from a man under 40 in good health and CMV-seronegative.

This chain joins TRBV29-1 and TRBJ2-2; 11 bases are shared with TRBD1. The CDR3 totals 18 residues. V trimming: 1 base; J trimming: 1 base; junction bases outside the gene matches: 8. Germline V gene lookup returns CDR1 SQVTM and CDR2 ANQGSEA. In nucleotides, the CDR3 is TGCAGCGTTGAAGGGGACAGGGGGGAACGGGAGAACACCGGGGAGCTGTTTTTT. Translated, it gives CSVEGDRGERENTGELFF.

The chain employs TRBV28 and TRBJ2-7; 10 nucleotides align to TRBD1. The CDR3 is 15 amino acids. V gave up 1 base and J gave up 5 bases; unmatched junction bases: 5. The germline CDR1 and CDR2 sequences are MDHEN and SYDVKM. CDR3 nucleotides: TGTGCCAGCAGTTTATCCCGACAGGGGGCTGACGAGCAGTACTTC. Its protein is CASSLSRQGADEQYF.

The rearrangement uses TRBV4-2 and TRBJ1-4, with 8 bases aligning to TRBD1. CDR1 LGHNA and CDR2 YNFKEQ come from the germline V gene. CDR3 length equals 16 residues. The V and J ends lost 4 bases and 0 bases, in that order; junction bases with no gene match: 4. CDR3 residues: CASSRRDRTTNEKLFF. DNA for the CDR3: TGTGCCAGCAGCCGCAGGGACAGGACAACTAATGAAAAACTGTTTTTT.

V and J are TRBV10-2 and TRBJ2-7; 11 bases map to TRBD2. This CDR3 is built from 16 residues. The germline gives CDR1 WSHSY, CDR2 SAAADI. Germline trimming cut 5 bases from V and 5 bases from J; bases unmatched to any gene: 11. This CDR3 is CASSLPRLAGNHEQYF. The CDR3 region has the DNA TGCGCCAGCAGTCTCCCAAGACTAGCGGGAAACCACGAGCAGTACTTC.

The rearrangement links TRBV18 to TRBJ2-2; no reliable D call. CDR3 length: 13 amino acids. Trimming took off 1 base at V and 7 bases at J, with 7 bases between the two ends. Germline CDR1 reads KGHSH; CDR2 reads LQKENI. This CDR3 reads CASSPLSDGELFF. The CDR3, as DNA: TGTGCCAGCTCACCACTCAGCGACGGGGAGCTGTTTTTT.

This chain uses TRBV18 with TRBJ1-2; 9 nucleotides align to TRBD1. Germline V gene lookup returns CDR1 KGHSH and CDR2 LQKENI. The CDR3 covers 14 residues. V lost 6 bases to trimming and J lost 8 bases; unmatched junction nucleotides: 10. This CDR3 is CASSPMGQGPGYTF. As DNA, the CDR3 is TGTGCCAGCTCCCCAATGGGACAGGGCCCGGGCTACACCTTC. Looking up the rest from reference TRBV18 and TRBJ1-2 gives the full variable domain: NAGVMQNPRHLVRRRGQEARLRCSPMKGHSHVYWYRQLPEEGLKFMVYLQKENIIDESGMPKERFSAEFPKEGPSILRIQQVVRGDSAAYFCASSPMGQGPGYTFGSGTRLTVV.

The V call is TRBV7-8, the J call TRBJ2-7; possibly TRBD2 for D (6 bases). This CDR3 is built from 15 residues. Trimming took off 5 bases at V and 5 bases at J, with 19 bases between the two ends. Germline V gene data show CDR1 as SGHVS and CDR2 as FQNEAQ. CDR3 nucleotides: TGTGCCAGCAGCCCACGTGGGGACCGACTAGACGAGCAGTACTTC. Its translation is CASSPRGDRLDEQYF.

V gene TRBV5-6 combines with J gene TRBJ1-2; TRBD1 matches 8 bases. The length of the CDR3 is 14 residues. Trimming at V came to 4 bases and at J to 8 bases, leaving 10 bases not matched to a gene. Germline V CDR1 and CDR2: SGHDT, YYEEEE. The CDR3 loop is CASSGDRGKRGYTF. CDR3 nucleotides: TGTGCCAGCAGCGGAGACAGGGGTAAGAGAGGCTACACCTTC.

V is TRBV28 and J is TRBJ1-1; 8 nucleotides agree with TRBD1. The junction had 3 bases not matched to a gene; V was cut back by 3 bases and J by 0 bases. Looked up from germline, CDR1 is MDHEN and CDR2 is SYDVKM. The CDR3 spans 15 residues. CDR3 nucleotides: TGTGCCAGCAGTTTTCACAGGGGGATGAACACTGAAGCTTTCTTT. Amino acids: CASSFHRGMNTEAFF. Full variable domain (remainder filled in from reference TRBV28 and TRBJ1-1): DVKVTQSSRYLVKRTGEKVFLECVQDMDHENMFWYRQDPGLGLRLIYFSYDVKMKEKGDIPEGYSVSREKKERFSLILESASTNQTSMYLCASSFHRGMNTEAFFGQGTRLTVV.

This rearrangement joins TRBV2 to TRBJ1-5, with 7 bases that match TRBD1. The CDR3 covers 13 residues. J lost 5 bases, V lost 10 bases, and 8 bases had no gene match. Germline loops: CDR1 SNHLY, CDR2 FYNNEI. The CDR3, as DNA: TGTGCCACTAGACAGGGCCGGGATCAGCCCCAGCATTTT. Its protein product is CATRQGRDQPQHF.